The 30 T cell receptor beta chains presented below share a single source sample, sequenced in a study of Graves' ophthalmopathy and Graves' hyperthyroidism. RNA served as the template for amplifying TCR beta CDR3 regions. After a first-round RT-PCR with HTBI primers, a second-round multiplex PCR was run. Each CDR3 protein gets one entry after TCRdb re-called the multiplex PCR reads with MiXCR. The sample has about 220,000 distinct CDR3 sequences; roughly 21% are singletons. The sequenced material came from peripheral blood. These receptors came from a woman in her 50s with Graves' ophthalmopathy.

This clonotype was seen many times. The chain recombines TRBV30 with TRBJ2-5; 9 nucleotides agree with TRBD2. There are 19 residues in the CDR3. V was pared by 1 base and J by 4 bases, with 19 bases of the junction left unmatched. Germline values: CDR1 GTSNPN, CDR2 SVGIG (reference sequence). The CDR3 loop is CAWSGLRISSGTSRETQYF. The CDR3 bases are TGTGCCTGGAGTGGACTTAGAATCTCATCCGGGACTAGCAGAGAGACCCAGTACTTC. The whole variable domain, filled in from reference TRBV30 and TRBJ2-5, reads SQTIHQWPATLVQPVGSPLSLECTVEGTSNPNLYWYRQAAGRGLQLLFYSVGIGQISSEVPQNLSASRPQDRQFILSSKKLLLSDSGFYLCAWSGLRISSGTSRETQYFGPGTRLLVL.

This clonotype was detected a few times. The chain couples TRBV5-1 to TRBJ1-2; 8 bases fit TRBD1. Looked up from germline, CDR1 is SGHRS and CDR2 is YFSETQ. CDR3 length equals 14 residues. V was clipped by 0 bases and J by 5 bases; unmatched bases: 3. The CDR3 nucleotides are TGCGCCAGCAGCTTGGCAGGGGGCGATTATGGCTACACCTTC. Translation gives CASSLAGGDYGYTF.

The chain joins TRBV6-1 to TRBJ2-4, with 8 bases matching TRBD2. V trimming: 3 bases; J trimming: 6 bases; junction bases outside the gene matches: 7. This CDR3 spans 15 amino acids. Germline CDR1 reads MNHNS; CDR2 reads SASEGT. The CDR3 protein is CASSDGLAGSNIQYF. For the CDR3, the DNA is TGTGCCAGCAGTGATGGACTAGCCGGCTCAAACATTCAGTACTTC.

This clonotype was counted at least ten times. The gene calls are TRBV27 and TRBJ2-7; no definite D call. This CDR3 has 13 amino acids. V lost 4 bases and J lost 3, with 10 bases in between. Per germline, CDR1 MNHEY and CDR2 SMNVEV (reference sequence). CDR3 nucleotides: TGTGCCAGCAGTTGGAACAGATACTACGAGCAGTACTTC. This encodes CASSWNRYYEQYF.

Ten or more counts support this clonotype. This chain links TRBV2 with TRBJ1-2, with D possibly TRBD1 on 5 matching bases. Trimming took 4 bases from V and 8 from J, leaving 17 bases between them. CDR1 SNHLY and CDR2 FYNNEI come from the germline V gene. The CDR3 has 14 residues. The CDR3 sequence is CASSVTQGTVGYTF. The CDR3 bases are TGTGCCAGCAGTGTTACCCAAGGGACGGTGGGCTACACCTTC.

This clonotype has more than one count but fewer than ten. The gene calls are TRBV3-1 and TRBJ1-2; D not certain. Looked up from germline, CDR1 is LGHDT and CDR2 is YNNKEL (reference sequence). V lost 6 bases to trimming and J lost 1 base, with 18 bases between them. This CDR3 region has 16 residues. CDR3 nucleotides: TGTGCCAGCAGACTAGACCAGGACCGAATTAACTATGGCTACACCTTC. It codes for CASRLDQDRINYGYTF.

As concerns this clonotype: A single base separates this from a much larger clone, so it may be a read error. The chain couples TRBV27 to TRBJ1-5; D is uncertain. V dropped 4 bases and J dropped 7 bases, with 14 bases sitting between them. Germline CDR1 and CDR2: MNHEY and SMNVEV (reference sequence). The CDR3 consists of 14 residues. CDR3 residues: CASSYSDSGQPQHF. CDR3 DNA sequence: TGTGCCAGCAGTTATAGTGACTCCGGACAGCCCCAGCATTTT.

This clonotype was picked up many times. V is TRBV10-3 and J is TRBJ2-2; 7 positions agree with TRBD2. Per germline, CDR1 ENHRY and CDR2 SYGVKD. This CDR3 is built from 14 residues. The J segment lost 2 bases and the V segment lost 6 bases, leaving 3 bases of the junction unmatched. In nucleotides, the CDR3 is TGTGCCATCAGAACTAGCGCCAACACCGGGGAGCTGTTTTTT. Encoded protein: CAIRTSANTGELFF.

This clonotype came up many times. V gene TRBV5-1 combines with J gene TRBJ2-7, with a tentative D call TRBD1 (6 bases). The germline V and J ends were trimmed by 4 bases and 1 base, with 9 bases remaining between them. Looked up from germline, CDR1 is SGHRS and CDR2 is YFSETQ. The CDR3 runs 13 residues. The CDR3 loop is CASSIGQSYEQYF. The CDR3 DNA is TGCGCCAGCAGCATCGGACAGTCCTACGAGCAGTACTTC.

This clonotype was counted ten times or more. The chain links TRBV6-1 to TRBJ1-5; D gene uncertain. Trimming removed 2 bases at V and 6 bases at J, with 2 bases between. The CDR3 totals 11 residues. From germline, CDR1 is MNHNS and CDR2 SASEGT. The CDR3 region has the DNA TGTGCCAGCAGTGAACCTCAGCCCCAGCATTTT. This codes for CASSEPQPQHF.

V usage is TRBV7-9 and J usage is TRBJ2-4, with D unresolved. With 4 bases removed from V and 1 base from J, the gap between germline ends came to 14 bases. Germline-derived CDR1 and CDR2 are SEHNR and FQNEAQ (reference sequence). CDR3 length: 16 residues. CDR3 in DNA: TGTGCCAGCAGCTCAGACTCCGGCCCTGCCAAAAACATTCAGTACTTC. Its translation: CASSSDSGPAKNIQYF.

This clonotype came up many times. The V call is TRBV28, the J call TRBJ1-1, with TRBD1 as a possible D gene (6 bases). The CDR3 totals 15 residues. Germline V gene sequence: CDR1 MDHEN, CDR2 SYDVKM. With 5 bases removed from V and 9 bases from J, the gap between germline ends came to 22 bases. The CDR3 reads CASSPLGGRLPKAFF. The DNA of the CDR3 is TGTGCCAGCAGTCCCTTAGGGGGTAGGCTGCCTAAAGCTTTCTTT. Full variable domain (remainder filled in from reference TRBV28 and TRBJ1-1): DVKVTQSSRYLVKRTGEKVFLECVQDMDHENMFWYRQDPGLGLRLIYFSYDVKMKEKGDIPEGYSVSREKKERFSLILESASTNQTSMYLCASSPLGGRLPKAFFGQGTRLTVV.

This clonotype has at least ten counts. The rearrangement uses TRBV6-1 and TRBJ1-5, with D possibly TRBD1 on 6 matching bases. Looked up from germline, CDR1 is MNHNS and CDR2 is SASEGT. The CDR3 is 13 amino acids. The germline V and J ends were trimmed by 4 bases and 7 bases, with 11 bases remaining between them. Here the CDR3 DNA reads TGTGCCAGCAGTGCGGACAGTAACCAGCCCCAGCATTTT. Its translation is CASSADSNQPQHF.

The chain's CDR3 is CASSLRQGRWNTEAFF. The CDR3 region has the DNA TGTGCCAGCAGCCTGAGACAGGGTAGGTGGAACACTGAAGCTTTCTTT. This chain connects TRBV6-2 or TRBV6-3 to TRBJ1-1, with 7 bases identical to TRBD1. CDR3 length: 16 amino acids. In germline, CDR1 is MNHEY, CDR2 SVGEGT. J gave up 1 base and V 6 bases, and 11 bases lay outside the gene matches.

Ten or more counts support this clonotype. V gene TRBV28 combines with J gene TRBJ1-5; TRBD1 is a possible D gene (5 bases). The CDR3 runs 15 residues. V was clipped by 2 bases and J by 1 base, with 9 bases between them. Germline V CDR1 and CDR2: MDHEN, SYDVKM. Here the CDR3 reads CASSLTQGSNQPQHF. CDR3 sequence (DNA): TGTGCCAGCAGTTTAACGCAGGGAAGCAATCAGCCCCAGCATTTT.

This clonotype was detected once. The chain uses TRBV6-1 and TRBJ2-5; 9 bases match TRBD1. From germline, CDR1 is MNHNS and CDR2 SASEGT. V lost 5 bases, J lost 5 bases, and 6 bases stayed unmatched. This CDR3 is built from 14 residues. CDR3 nucleotide sequence: TGTGCCAGCAGTCAACAGGGGGCCGGGGAGACCCAGTACTTC. Residues: CASSQQGAGETQYF.

This clonotype came up many times. The rearrangement links TRBV29-1 to TRBJ1-1; D may be TRBD1 (5 bases). This CDR3 comprises 15 residues. Looked up from germline, CDR1 is SQVTM and CDR2 is ANQGSEA. The V end lost 4 bases, the J end lost 1 base, and 16 bases lay between the germline ends. In nucleotides, the CDR3 is TGCAGCGTTGGGGGGGGATACTTAGGGAACACTGAAGCTTTCTTT. It specifies CSVGGGYLGNTEAFF. Supplemented by reference TRBV29-1 and TRBJ1-1, the full variable domain reads SAVISQKPSRDICQRGTSLTIQCQVDSQVTMMFWYRQQPGQSLTLIATANQGSEATYESGFVIDKFPISRPNLTFSTLTVSNMSPEDSSIYLCSVGGGYLGNTEAFFGQGTRLTVV.

This clonotype was recorded many times. The DNA is left out, because the CDR3 cannot be placed on it with certainty; the CDR3 is given as TCRdb lists it. The rearrangement uses TRBV27 and TRBJ2-4. The CDR3 sequence runs 13 residues, both termini included. Germline V gene lookup returns CDR1 MNHEY and CDR2 SMNVEV (reference sequence). CDR3 region: CASSFGNGDIQYF.

The sample holds many counts of this clonotype. The rearrangement uses TRBV20-1 and TRBJ2-5, with D maybe TRBD2 (7 bases). There are 14 residues in the CDR3. The germline V gene encodes CDR1 DFQATT and CDR2 SNEGSKA (reference sequence). V was trimmed by 3 bases and J by 4 bases, leaving 15 bases between them. The CDR3, as DNA: TGCAGTGCTAGGGGCTCGGGGGGCGGAGAGACCCAGTACTTC. It is translated as CSARGSGGGETQYF.

There are many counts of this clonotype. The chain is built from TRBV28 and TRBJ2-5; maybe TRBD2 (6 bases). The CDR3 spans 14 residues. Per the germline V gene, CDR1 is MDHEN and CDR2 is SYDVKM. Trimming removed 10 bases at V and 4 bases at J, with 19 bases between. The CDR3 region has the DNA TGTGCCATCCGTGGACGGAGGGGTCGAGAGACCCAGTACTTC. This gives the protein CAIRGRRGRETQYF.

This clonotype has just a few counts. The chain recombines TRBV6-1 with TRBJ2-5; weak D call: TRBD2 (6 bases). CDR3 length: 13 residues. Per germline, CDR1 MNHNS and CDR2 SASEGT. V dropped 6 bases and J dropped 6 bases, with 14 bases sitting between them. The CDR3 reads CASSGGKTKTQYF. In nucleotides, the CDR3 is TGTGCCAGCAGCGGCGGGAAGACAAAGACCCAGTACTTC.

This clonotype was detected many times. The chain joins TRBV20-1 to TRBJ2-5; TRBD2 matches 8 bases. The CDR3 runs 14 residues. Trimming removed 6 bases from V and 4 bases from J; junction bases left unmatched: 10. Looked up from germline, CDR1 is DFQATT and CDR2 is SNEGSKA (reference sequence). This chain's CDR3 is CSAPSPGGGETQYF. The CDR3 DNA sequence: TGCAGTGCCCCTTCTCCGGGAGGGGGAGAGACCCAGTACTTC.

This clonotype was detected ten times or more. This chain connects TRBV19 to TRBJ2-7; perhaps TRBD2 as D (5 bases). This CDR3 spans 15 amino acids. CDR1 LNHDA and CDR2 SQIVND come from the germline V gene (reference sequence). V gave up 3 bases and J gave up 4 bases, with 16 bases separating them. CDR3 loop: CASSIGVTETYEQYF. The DNA for the CDR3 is TGTGCCAGTAGTATCGGGGTGACGGAAACATACGAGCAGTACTTC.

This clonotype was seen many times. The chain carries TRBV6-5 and TRBJ2-7; D is tentatively TRBD1 or TRBD2 (6 bases each). V shed 2 bases and J shed 5 bases, with 7 bases lying between them. The germline V gene encodes CDR1 MNHEY and CDR2 SVGAGI. This CDR3 is built from 12 residues. The CDR3 loop reads CASSYRGDEQYF. The CDR3, as DNA: TGTGCCAGCAGTTACAGGGGGGACGAGCAGTACTTC.

This clonotype was picked up many times. The gene calls are TRBV19 and TRBJ2-5; 11 nucleotides match TRBD2. CDR3 size: 16 residues. The trim removed 4 bases at V and 4 bases at J, leaving 8 bases unmatched. Germline CDR1 LNHDA, CDR2 SQIVND (reference sequence). This chain's CDR3 is CASSTEVLAGVETQYF. The CDR3, as DNA: TGTGCCAGTAGTACCGAGGTACTAGCGGGAGTAGAGACCCAGTACTTC.

This clonotype was counted many times. V gene TRBV20-1 combines with J gene TRBJ2-7, with a weak D call TRBD1 (6 bases). The CDR3 covers 12 residues. Germline CDR1 DFQATT, CDR2 SNEGSKA (reference sequence). Trimming cost V 6 bases and J 6 bases, with 15 bases left between them. Here the CDR3 DNA reads TGCAGTGCGGGAACAGGGAACGGCGAGCAGTACTTC. Protein sequence: CSAGTGNGEQYF.

The table lists this clonotype with a few counts. The gene calls are TRBV6-1 and TRBJ1-1; TRBD1 aligns across 7 bases. Germline V gives CDR1 MNHNS, CDR2 SASEGT. The CDR3 length is 15 residues. J lost 0 bases, V lost 8 bases, and 9 bases had no gene match. The CDR3 nucleotides are TGTGCCAGCTCCCTAGGGGGACAGCTGAACACTGAAGCTTTCTTT. Protein: CASSLGGQLNTEAFF.

There are many counts of this clonotype. V and J are TRBV12-5 and TRBJ2-7; D uncertain. V was trimmed by 1 base and J by 3 bases, leaving 7 bases between them. CDR3 size: 13 residues. Germline V gives CDR1 LGHNT, CDR2 FRNRAP. In DNA form, the CDR3 reads TGTGCTAGTGGTTTGGCCTCCCTCTACGAGCAGTACTTC. Translated, it gives CASGLASLYEQYF.

This sequence joins TRBV12-3 or TRBV12-4 and TRBJ2-5, with D tentatively TRBD2 (6 bases). V lost 6 bases and J lost 5, with 16 bases in between. There are 14 residues in the CDR3. For the CDR3, the DNA is TGTGCCAGCAGGCCGGGACTCCTGGGGGAGACCCAGTACTTC. This codes for CASRPGLLGETQYF.

This clonotype was counted ten times or more. This chain links TRBV19 with TRBJ2-7, with 8 bases identical to TRBD2. This CDR3 comprises 15 residues. The V and J ends lost 6 bases and 2 bases, in that order; junction bases with no gene match: 9. Germline-derived CDR1 and CDR2 are LNHDA and SQIVND (reference sequence). This CDR3 is CASSPSGGPTYEQYF. The CDR3 DNA sequence: TGTGCCAGTAGCCCCTCGGGGGGGCCCACCTACGAGCAGTACTTC.